This is a list of T cell receptor beta chains from one sample in a study of T cells after yellow fever vaccination. TCRdb re-analysed the 5' RACE reads in MiXCR, keeping a single row per CDR3 protein. The data contain 350,000 to 550,000 distinct CDR3 sequences, around 20% of them seen just once; the ten biggest clones take up 15% to 20%. This specimen was PBMCs, taken before the yellow fever booster vaccination. The receptors come from a man between 18 and 35 years old who received the YFV17D yellow fever vaccine. CDR3s include the opening cysteine and the closing phenylalanine or tryptophan. Not every row has a clone size; where given, it reads once, few, many or a size class.

TRBV7-2	few	CASSLAWGSEQYF
TRBV5-1	-	CASSLVLRSNTEAFF
TRBV12-3/TRBV12-4	few	CASSRAQGWAEAFF
TRBV27	-	CASWAFSYGYTF
TRBV7-2	few	CASSLLWGTSGISYEQYF
TRBV6-5	-	CASSMSGGEETQYF
TRBV5-1	few	CASTRGGHSYNEQFF
TRBV7-9	-	CASRQRGTNTDTQYF
TRBV6-5	-	CASSSLGTGGNQPQHF
TRBV12-3/TRBV12-4	-	CASRTGGRRAGELFF
TRBV15	-	CATSTNRASYNEQFF
TRBV29-1	few	CSVTGTSVYNEQFF
TRBV7-2	once	CASSLGRTVETQYF
TRBV29-1	-	CNVNYRQGSAFF
TRBV6-6	-	CASTANVVDTQYF
TRBV12-3/TRBV12-4	-	CASSLPPEGPNTEAFF
TRBV5-1	few	CASSPGLVTGELFF
TRBV25-1	few	CASSEGLAGRSYEQYF
TRBV20-1	few	CSANSGLQETQYF
TRBV20-1	few	CSATRTGGAADTQYF
TRBV10-3	-	CAITPGWDRGLIYGYTF
TRBV6-5	-	CASSYRGWNTEAFF
TRBV25-1	few	CASSEQRGYDYGYTF
TRBV6-1	-	CAGGTGGTGLSSYEQYF
TRBV6-5	-	CASRDSYSNQPQHF
TRBV12-3/TRBV12-4	-	CASSVGAGANVLTF
TRBV25-1	-	CASSERDNPTDTQYF
TRBV10-2	few	CASSDLIDSYNEQFF
TRBV9	-	CASSVGQGVGYGYTF
TRBV6-1	few	CASSEVPSGGVNQETQYF
TRBV7-2	few	CASSPPTVSEAFF
TRBV18	-	CASSPSGKGSDYGYTF
TRBV20-1	few	CSALRGGGHNEQFF
TRBV6-2/TRBV6-3	many	CASGNTGELFF
TRBV4-2	-	CASSPTRDSHTQYF
TRBV12-3/TRBV12-4	-	CASSRNSGGAYEQYF
TRBV5-1	many	CASSSDRSSYNEQFF
TRBV9	few	CASSAAGTANEKLFF
TRBV10-3	-	CAISDRTQTQYF
TRBV10-3	-	CAISESTGTGELFF
TRBV11-2	few	CASTHRGDEQYF
TRBV7-3	-	CASSPVEDQPQHF
TRBV14	few	CASSPRQGKYNEQFF
TRBV29-1	-	CSVEVGGREQFF
TRBV2	few	CASRSGTSGTDTQYF
TRBV20-1	-	CSARERLGGDTQYF
TRBV12-3/TRBV12-4	-	CASRRATNEKLFF
TRBV30	many	CAWSRGMTDTQYF
TRBV3-1	few	CASSQGTSSGNTIYF
TRBV7-2	few	CASSKFVANEQFF
TRBV20-1	-	CSVQTSIVQDTQYF
TRBV4-2	few	CASSQAGGVTNTGELFF
TRBV20-1	few	CSARDLQIAKNIQYF